One sample yielded the 4 T cell receptor beta chains listed below, sequenced in a study of Ad26.COV2.S vaccination and SARS-CoV-2 variants. Data came from immunoSEQ multiplex PCR; TCRdb stores just in-frame clones and leaves some out. The profile covers about 350,000 clones, with 90% to 95% appearing a single time and 3.5% to 4.5% taken by the ten largest. Sample: peripheral blood, taken after recovery from COVID-19. Receptors were obtained from a human donor who had recovered from COVID-19.

This chain joins TRBV6-5 and TRBJ1-3; the D is unclear. Germline loops: CDR1 MNHEY, CDR2 SVGAGI. The CDR3 runs to 14 residues. The germline V and J ends were trimmed by 5 bases and 3 bases, with 11 bases remaining between them. The DNA for the CDR3 is TGTGCCAGCAGTAGTAACAGATATGGAAACACCATATATTTT. Protein: CASSSNRYGNTIYF.

The sample holds one count of this clone. This rearrangement joins TRBV5-3 to TRBJ2-2, with 9 bases identical to TRBD2. TRBV5-3 is recorded as an ORF, its role being uncertain. The CDR3 is made up of 17 amino acids. Trimming cost V 0 bases and J 4 bases; bases outside gene matches: 7. The CDR3 here is CARSLVSGGPGTGELFF. The DNA of the CDR3 is TGTGCCAGAAGCTTGGTGAGCGGGGGGCCGGGCACCGGGGAGCTGTTTTTT.

This chain connects TRBV14 to TRBJ2-7; a possible D gene is TRBD1 (6 bases). V was shortened by 1 base and J by 6 bases, with 13 bases between the two germline ends. The CDR3 totals 14 residues. Germline loops: CDR1 SGHDN, CDR2 FVKESK. The CDR3 region is CASSQVQGESEQYF. The CDR3 DNA sequence: TGTGCCAGCAGCCAAGTACAGGGCGAAAGCGAGCAGTACTTC.

This chain uses TRBV5-6 with TRBJ2-2, with 9 bases matching TRBD1. The junction had 8 bases not matched to a gene; V was cut back by 1 base and J by 7 bases. CDR3 length equals 16 residues. Germline CDR1 is SGHDT and CDR2 is YYEEEE. CDR3 sequence reads: CASSLYTGGRSGELFF. For the CDR3, the DNA is TGTGCCAGCAGCTTGTATACAGGGGGCAGGAGCGGGGAGCTGTTTTTT.